A selection of T cell receptor beta chains follows, all from one sample in a study of shared clonotypes between healthy human individuals. The assay was immunoSEQ multiplex PCR, and TCRdb's table has in-frame clones only and misses some. The sample shows some 2.4 million clones, over 85% of them seen only once. The sample was naive CD4+ T cells from PBMCs. The receptors here all came from a man in his late teens or twenties in good health. Some clones in this sample may be carry-over from other donors' samples. CDR3s leave out the opening cysteine and the closing phenylalanine or tryptophan. Each record gives: clone size, V gene, D gene, CDR3 protein. A D gene is named only where the DNA matches it firmly. Expanded clones get a size class; other rows say once, few or many, or leave the size out.

size: .
V: TRBV18
D: TRBD1
CDR3: ASSPMGQGSGANVLT

size: .
V: TRBV7-6
D: .
CDR3: ASSPNWEQY

size: .
V: TRBV28
D: .
CDR3: ASSLSGASSYEQY

size: once
V: TRBV19
D: .
CDR3: ASSIVPPRETQY

size: .
V: TRBV19
D: TRBD1
CDR3: ASRPGQAETQY

size: .
V: TRBV19
D: .
CDR3: ASSGGEAGFYEQY

size: .
V: TRBV19
D: TRBD1
CDR3: ASRQGQGRTDTQY

size: few
V: TRBV5-1
D: TRBD1
CDR3: ASSFQGQNQETQY

size: .
V: TRBV2
D: .
CDR3: ASSVLPAYGYT

size: .
V: TRBV28
D: .
CDR3: ASSLPGSEAF

size: .
V: TRBV28
D: TRBD1
CDR3: ASSLKPGQGVPGELF

size: once
V: TRBV6-5
D: .
CDR3: ASSRSGGKNTEAF

size: .
V: TRBV28
D: .
CDR3: ASSLEGWYT

size: .
V: TRBV18
D: .
CDR3: ASSPTNYPRGTEAF

size: .
V: TRBV6-1
D: .
CDR3: ASSGRTGGNTEAF

size: .
V: TRBV27
D: .
CDR3: ASSLAGRTGELF

size: .
V: TRBV7-3
D: .
CDR3: ASSLMRGNTGELF

size: .
V: TRBV12-5
D: .
CDR3: ASGLVNPPGTQY

size: once
V: TRBV11-1
D: .
CDR3: ASSLNRDQPQH

size: .
V: TRBV4-1
D: .
CDR3: ASSQDPGRGENIQY

size: .
V: TRBV27
D: .
CDR3: ASRPSVGDTQY

size: once
V: TRBV28
D: TRBD1
CDR3: ASNKGAGQPQH

size: once
V: TRBV4-1
D: .
CDR3: ASSQRGDAPSYEQY

size: once
V: TRBV5-1
D: .
CDR3: ASSLVRQDTDTQY

size: .
V: TRBV19
D: TRBD1
CDR3: ASSDPRTGTAYEQY

size: .
V: TRBV27
D: TRBD2
CDR3: ASSFTTSAGPYEQY

size: .
V: TRBV6-1
D: .
CDR3: ASIGTVLFRETQY

size: .
V: TRBV29-1
D: .
CDR3: SVEGFSGANILT

size: .
V: TRBV4-1
D: TRBD2
CDR3: ASSQESVASGANEQF

size: .
V: TRBV28
D: .
CDR3: ASSPHSRGKNIQY

size: .
V: TRBV27
D: TRBD2
CDR3: ASSISGTSGTHEQF

size: .
V: TRBV19
D: .
CDR3: ASSHYRGHLSNQPQH

size: once
V: TRBV11-2
D: .
CDR3: ASSEFSGPGELF

size: .
V: TRBV27
D: .
CDR3: ASSPGDSQETQY

size: .
V: TRBV19
D: .
CDR3: ASSPGTSGNTIY

size: once
V: TRBV2
D: TRBD1
CDR3: ASSERTGGSQPQH

size: few
V: TRBV5-1
D: .
CDR3: ASSPGGSTGNTIY

size: once
V: TRBV6-5
D: .
CDR3: ASRGGALSSYEQY

size: .
V: TRBV4-3
D: .
CDR3: ASSQSSLNIQY

size: .
V: TRBV5-4
D: .
CDR3: ASSATSSYEQY

size: .
V: TRBV7-2
D: .
CDR3: ASSPTGYGYT

size: .
V: TRBV30
D: .
CDR3: AWSGPRGGNQPQH

size: .
V: TRBV15
D: .
CDR3: ATSRDRLLPYNEQF

size: .
V: TRBV28
D: TRBD1
CDR3: ASTTGGGYEQY

size: .
V: TRBV5-4
D: .
CDR3: ASSLNSGGTYEQY

size: .
V: TRBV6-5
D: .
CDR3: ASRPPGLTTEAF

size: .
V: TRBV28
D: TRBD1
CDR3: ASSLQPGQGDYGYT

size: .
V: TRBV7-9
D: TRBD1
CDR3: ASSLQGEQY

size: .
V: TRBV9
D: TRBD1
CDR3: ASSARDRGKEQY

size: .
V: TRBV28
D: .
CDR3: ASSLGGFPGNTIY

size: .
V: TRBV4-3
D: .
CDR3: ASSRDTLNQPQH

size: once
V: TRBV14
D: .
CDR3: ASSHGHSYEQY

size: .
V: TRBV7-3
D: .
CDR3: ASSSTGWGNEQF

size: .
V: TRBV27
D: TRBD2
CDR3: ASSLFGVAGGPDTGELF

size: .
V: TRBV6-6
D: .
CDR3: ASTFTPFQETQY